This TCR beta chain appears in the sequencing data of a study of glioma-infiltrating T cells after dendritic cell vaccination. Study in general: Treatment, given 2003 to 2012, was autologous tumor lysate-pulsed dendritic cell vaccination.

Documented time point: after dendritic cell vaccination, including at tumor progression/relapse. No glioblastoma patient carried an isocitrate dehydrogenase mutation. The PCR used 60 V beta and 13 J beta primers. Sequenced by immunoSEQ multiplex PCR; TCRdb stores in-frame clones only, minus some. The profile shows 100,000 to 120,000 clones, almost 90% of them singletons. Germline V gene lookup returns CDR1 SGHRS and CDR2 YFSETQ. The CDR3 loop spans 17 amino acids. Trimming removed 4 bases from V and 6 bases from J, with 20 bases in between. This rearrangement joins TRBV5-1 to TRBJ2-6; a weak D match, TRBD1 (6 bases). Here the sequenced sample was blood, taken after dendritic cell vaccination. The clonotype comes from a human donor with glioblastoma. CDR3 in amino acids: CASSLPDSARMANVLTF. CDR3 coding DNA: TGCGCCAGCAGCCTACCGGACAGTGCCAGGATGGCCAACGTCCTGACTTTC.